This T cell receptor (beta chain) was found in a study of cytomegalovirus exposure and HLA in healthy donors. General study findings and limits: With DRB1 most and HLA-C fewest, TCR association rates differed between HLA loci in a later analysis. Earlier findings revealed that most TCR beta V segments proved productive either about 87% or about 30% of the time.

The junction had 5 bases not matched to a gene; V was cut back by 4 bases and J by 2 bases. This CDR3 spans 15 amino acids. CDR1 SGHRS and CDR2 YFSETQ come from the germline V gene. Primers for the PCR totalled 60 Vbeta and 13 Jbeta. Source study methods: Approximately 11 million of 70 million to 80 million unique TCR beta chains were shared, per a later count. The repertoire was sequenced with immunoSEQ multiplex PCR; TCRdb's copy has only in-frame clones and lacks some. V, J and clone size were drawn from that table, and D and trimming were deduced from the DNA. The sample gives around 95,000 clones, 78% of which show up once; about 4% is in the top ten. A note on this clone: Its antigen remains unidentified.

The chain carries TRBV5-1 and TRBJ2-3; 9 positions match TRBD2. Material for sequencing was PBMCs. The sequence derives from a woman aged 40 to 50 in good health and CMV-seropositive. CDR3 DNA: TGCGCCAGCAGCCTCCTAGCGGGATCCACAGATACGCAGTATTTT. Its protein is CASSLLAGSTDTQYF.